These T cell receptor beta chains were read from a single sample in a study of breast tumors, draining lymph nodes, adjacent tissues. TCRdb ran MiXCR on the multiplex PCR reads and lists one entry per CDR3 protein. The sample has 15,000 to 20,000 distinct CDR3 sequences, 45% seen once. The sequenced material came from tumor-adjacent breast tissue. The receptors shown here come from a female donor with breast cancer. Some clones in this sample may be carry-over from other donors' samples. CDR3s include the opening cysteine and the closing phenylalanine or tryptophan. The D gene is left open where the match is weak. The listing skips clone size in some rows; elsewhere it reads once, few, many or a size class.

size	length	D	V	J	DNA	CDR3
-	14	TRBD2	TRBV28	TRBJ2-3	TGTGCCAGCATCGCTAGCGGGAGAACAGATACGCAGTATTTT	CASIASGRTDTQYF
-	20	-	TRBV5-1	TRBJ2-7	-	CASSFYICSASQREAHEQYF
-	15	TRBD2	TRBV24-1	TRBJ2-7	TGTGCCACCAGTGCCACTAGCGGGAGAGTGTACGAGCAGTACTTC	CATSATSGRVYEQYF
once	19	TRBD2	TRBV5-1	TRBJ2-7	TGCGCCAGCAGCTCCAACCGCCCACTAGCGGGAGGTATAATCTACGAGCAGTACTTC	CASSSNRPLAGGIIYEQYF
many	14	TRBD1	TRBV29-1	TRBJ2-3	TGCAGCGTGAGGGACAGGGTGGGCACAGATACGCAGTATTTT	CSVRDRVGTDTQYF
medium-sized	16	-	TRBV4-1	TRBJ1-4	TGCGCCAGCAGCCAAGATCGGACGGGTGTAGGGGAAAAACTGTTTTTT	CASSQDRTGVGEKLFF
-	14	-	TRBV9	TRBJ1-2	TGTGCCAGCAGCGTAGCCACAGCTAACTATGGCTACACCTTC	CASSVATANYGYTF
-	15	-	TRBV4-3	TRBJ2-7	TGCGCCAGCAGCCAAGATCAGGCAGGGTACTACGAGCAGTACTTC	CASSQDQAGYYEQYF
-	12	-	TRBV29-1	TRBJ2-1	TGCAGCGTTAGTAGCGGTTACAATGAGCAGTTCTTC	CSVSSGYNEQFF
medium-sized	13	-	TRBV2	TRBJ2-5	TGTGCCAGCAGTGCTAACGGAAAAGAGACCCAGTACTTC	CASSANGKETQYF
many	14	-	TRBV5-6	TRBJ1-1	TGTGCCAGCAGCCACCAGGGAATTAGCACTGAAGCTTTCTTT	CASSHQGISTEAFF
-	11	-	TRBV29-1	TRBJ1-2	TGCAGCGTTGATGAAGGAGGGCGCTACACCTTC	CSVDEGGRYTF
-	16	-	TRBV5-1	TRBJ1-6	TGCGCCAGCAGCTTGGAGGGCAGGCCCTATAATTCACCCCTCCACTTT	CASSLEGRPYNSPLHF
-	20	-	TRBV9	TRBJ2-3	-	CASSPTGYEQYFGGTDTQYF
many	13	-	TRBV25-1	TRBJ2-7	TGTGCCAGCAGTGAATTTAGTAGCTACGAGCAGTACTTC	CASSEFSSYEQYF
many	12	-	TRBV2	TRBJ2-7	TGTGCCAGCAGTGAAAAGTCGTACGAGCAGTACTTC	CASSEKSYEQYF
-	16	TRBD2	TRBV25-1	TRBJ2-1	TGTGCCAGCAGTGCGGTAGCGGGAAGCTCCTACAATGAGCAGTTCTTC	CASSAVAGSSYNEQFF
-	12	-	TRBV5-6	TRBJ1-2	TGTGCCAGCAGCCTCGACAATCTCGTGGACACCTTC	CASSLDNLVDTF
-	14	-	TRBV4-1	TRBJ2-5	TGCGCCAGCAGCCAGGCCGGTAGGGAAGAGACCCAGTACTTC	CASSQAGREETQYF
many	19	TRBD1	TRBV20-1	TRBJ2-7	TGCAGTGCTAGAGATTCCAAAGGACAGGCAGGCGGAGGTTTCTACGAGCAGTACTTC	CSARDSKGQAGGGFYEQYF
-	16	-	TRBV6-5	TRBJ2-3	TGTACCAGCAGTTACAATTGGGGAGAGTACTTAGATACGCAGTATTTT	CTSSYNWGEYLDTQYF
-	12	-	TRBV29-1	TRBJ2-3	TGCAGCGTTGAACTTTCCACAGATACGCAGTATTTT	CSVELSTDTQYF
-	16	TRBD1	TRBV7-2	TRBJ1-6	TGTGCCAGCAGCTTATCCCCCGGGACAGGGAATTCACCCCTCCACTTT	CASSLSPGTGNSPLHF
-	13	TRBD1	TRBV2	TRBJ1-6	TGTGCCACCGACGGGACAGGGAGTTCACCCCTCCACTTT	CATDGTGSSPLHF
medium-sized	15	TRBD2	TRBV20-1	TRBJ2-7	TGCAGTGCTAAGCAGCGGGAGTCACACTCCCACGAGCAGTACTTC	CSAKQRESHSHEQYF
many	14	TRBD2	TRBV27	TRBJ2-3	TGTGCCAGCAGTCCCAGGGACTATCCAGATACGCAGTATTTT	CASSPRDYPDTQYF
-	16	-	TRBV19	TRBJ2-6	TGTGCCAGTAGTACAGGAGGGGGTTCTGAGGCCAACGTCCTGACTTTC	CASSTGGGSEANVLTF
-	13	TRBD1	TRBV29-1	TRBJ1-2	TGCAGCGTTATACAGGGGGCGACGTATGGCTACACCTTC	CSVIQGATYGYTF
few	14	TRBD1	TRBV12-5	TRBJ1-4	TGTGCTAGTGGTCCAGACAGGGCGACTGAAAAACTGTTTTTT	CASGPDRATEKLFF
-	18	TRBD2	TRBV19	TRBJ2-4	TGTGCCAGTAGTCCGCAGACTAGCGGGAGGGGGGCCAAAAACATTCAGTACTTC	CASSPQTSGRGAKNIQYF
many	13	-	TRBV15	TRBJ1-1	TGTGCCACCAGCGGTGATGGGGGCACTGAAGCTTTCTTT	CATSGDGGTEAFF
-	17	TRBD2	TRBV7-6	TRBJ2-2	TGTGCCAGCAGCTTAGGGGCTAGCGGGAGCGCCACCGGGGAGCTGTTTTTT	CASSLGASGSATGELFF
medium-sized	14	TRBD2	TRBV12-3/TRBV12-4	TRBJ2-3	TGTGCCAGCAGTCTTGGACTAGCGGAAGATACGCAGTATTTT	CASSLGLAEDTQYF
medium-sized	16	TRBD1	TRBV15	TRBJ1-5	TGTGCCACCAGCAGAGCGGGGGACAGGGGAATTAAGCCCCAGCATTTT	CATSRAGDRGIKPQHF
many	15	TRBD2	TRBV4-1	TRBJ2-2	TGCGCCAGCAGCCAAGATCGACTAGCCACCGGGGAGCTGTTTTTT	CASSQDRLATGELFF
medium-sized	12	-	TRBV12-3/TRBV12-4	TRBJ2-5	TGTGCCAGCAGTTTGTCTGTAGAGACCCAGTACTTC	CASSLSVETQYF
medium-sized	15	TRBD2	TRBV20-1	TRBJ2-1	TGCAGTGCTAGGGGAGCGGGAGGGCCCCGGAATGAGCAGTTCTTC	CSARGAGGPRNEQFF
medium-sized	13	-	TRBV12-3/TRBV12-4	TRBJ1-4	TGTGCCAGCAGGGACACAAATAATGAAAAACTGTTTTTT	CASRDTNNEKLFF
many	14	-	TRBV6-1	TRBJ2-3	TGTGCCAGCAGTGGCCAGAGCGGCGCAGATACGCAGTATTTT	CASSGQSGADTQYF
-	15	-	TRBV6-2/TRBV6-3	TRBJ2-5	TGTGCCAGCAGTGCCGGTACAGGGAACCAAGAGACCCAGTACTTC	CASSAGTGNQETQYF
few	13	TRBD1	TRBV12-5	TRBJ2-7	TGTGCTAGTGGTTTCGACAGGGGCTACGAGCAGTACTTC	CASGFDRGYEQYF
-	14	TRBD2	TRBV7-9	TRBJ2-7	TGTGCCAGCAGCACTGACGGGGGGGCCTACGAGCAGTACTTC	CASSTDGGAYEQYF